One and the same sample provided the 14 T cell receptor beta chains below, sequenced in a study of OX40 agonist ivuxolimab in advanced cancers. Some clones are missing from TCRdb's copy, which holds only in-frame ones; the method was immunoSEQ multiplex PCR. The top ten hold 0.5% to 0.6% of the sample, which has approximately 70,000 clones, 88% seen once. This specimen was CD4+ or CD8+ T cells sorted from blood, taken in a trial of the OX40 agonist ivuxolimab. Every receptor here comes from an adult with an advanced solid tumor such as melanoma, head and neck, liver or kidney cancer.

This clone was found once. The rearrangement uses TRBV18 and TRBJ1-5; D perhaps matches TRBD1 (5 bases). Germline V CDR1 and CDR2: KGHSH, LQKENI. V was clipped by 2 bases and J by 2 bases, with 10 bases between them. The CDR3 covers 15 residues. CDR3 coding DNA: TGTGCCAGCTCACCAGGGGCAGGTGGCAATCAGCCCCAGCATTTT. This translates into CASSPGAGGNQPQHF.

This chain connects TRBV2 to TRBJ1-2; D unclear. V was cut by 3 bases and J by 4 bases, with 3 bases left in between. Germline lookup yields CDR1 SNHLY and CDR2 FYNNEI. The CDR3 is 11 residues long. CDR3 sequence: CASSDAYGYTF. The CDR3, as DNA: TGTGCCAGCAGTGACGCCTATGGCTACACCTTC.

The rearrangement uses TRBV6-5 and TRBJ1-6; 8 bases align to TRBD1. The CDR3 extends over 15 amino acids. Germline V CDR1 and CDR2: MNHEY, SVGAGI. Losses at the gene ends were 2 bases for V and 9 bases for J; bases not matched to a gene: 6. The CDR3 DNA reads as TGTGCCAGCAGTTACGGTCGGACAGGGACTTCACCCCTCCACTTT. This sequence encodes CASSYGRTGTSPLHF.

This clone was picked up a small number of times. The CDR3 DNA follows: TGTGCCAGTAGTTTTTTTACAGGGGACACTGAAGCTTTCTTT. Translation: CASSFFTGDTEAFF. This chain joins TRBV19 and TRBJ1-1; 7 bases are a match to TRBD1. The CDR3 is 14 residues long. The germline V gene encodes CDR1 LNHDA and CDR2 SQIVND (reference sequence). J lost 3 bases, V lost 5 bases, and 6 bases had no gene match.

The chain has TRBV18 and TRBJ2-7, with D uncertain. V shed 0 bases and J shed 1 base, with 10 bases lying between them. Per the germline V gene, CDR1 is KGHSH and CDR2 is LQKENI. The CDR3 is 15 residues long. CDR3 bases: TGTGCCAGCTCACCACCTAACAGTTTTTCCTACGAGCAGTACTTC. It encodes CASSPPNSFSYEQYF.

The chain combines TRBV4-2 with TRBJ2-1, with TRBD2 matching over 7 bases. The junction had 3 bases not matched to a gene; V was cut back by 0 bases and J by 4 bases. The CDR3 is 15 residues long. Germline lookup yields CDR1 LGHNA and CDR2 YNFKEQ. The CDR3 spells CASSQEAGRYNEQFF. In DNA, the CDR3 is TGTGCCAGCAGCCAAGAAGCGGGGAGGTACAATGAGCAGTTCTTC.

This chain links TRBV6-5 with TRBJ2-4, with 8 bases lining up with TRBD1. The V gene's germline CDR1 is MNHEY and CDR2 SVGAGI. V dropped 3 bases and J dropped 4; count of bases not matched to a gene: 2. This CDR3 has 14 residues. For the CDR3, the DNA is TGTGCCAGCAGTTATACAGGGGGGAAAAACATTCAGTACTTC. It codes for CASSYTGGKNIQYF.

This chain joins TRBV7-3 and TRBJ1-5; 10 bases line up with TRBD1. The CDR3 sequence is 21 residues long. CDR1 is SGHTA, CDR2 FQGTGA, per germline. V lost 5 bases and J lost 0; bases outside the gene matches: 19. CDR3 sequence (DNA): TGTGCCAGCAGCCACTTAACGGCGACAGGGGGCCGGGGTTATAGCAATCAGCCCCAGCATTTT. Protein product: CASSHLTATGGRGYSNQPQHF.

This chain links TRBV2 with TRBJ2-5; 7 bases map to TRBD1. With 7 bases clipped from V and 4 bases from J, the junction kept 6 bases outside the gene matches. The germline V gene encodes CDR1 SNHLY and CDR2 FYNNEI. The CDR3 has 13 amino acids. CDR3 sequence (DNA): TGTGCCAGCAATCAGGGGGAAGGAGAGACCCAGTACTTC. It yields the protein CASNQGEGETQYF.

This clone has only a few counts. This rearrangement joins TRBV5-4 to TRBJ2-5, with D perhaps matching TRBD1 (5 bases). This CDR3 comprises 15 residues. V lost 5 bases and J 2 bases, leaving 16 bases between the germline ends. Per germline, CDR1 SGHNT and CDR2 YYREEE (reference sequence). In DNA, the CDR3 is TGTGCCAGCAGTTTAGGGGCCGCCCTTCAAGAGACCCAGTACTTC. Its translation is CASSLGAALQETQYF.

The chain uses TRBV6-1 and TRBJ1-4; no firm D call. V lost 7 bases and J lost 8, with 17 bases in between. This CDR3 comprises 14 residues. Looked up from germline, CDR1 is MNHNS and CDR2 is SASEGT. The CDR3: CASIGNSVPEKLFF. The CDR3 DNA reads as TGTGCCAGCATAGGCAACTCAGTTCCGGAAAAACTGTTTTTT.

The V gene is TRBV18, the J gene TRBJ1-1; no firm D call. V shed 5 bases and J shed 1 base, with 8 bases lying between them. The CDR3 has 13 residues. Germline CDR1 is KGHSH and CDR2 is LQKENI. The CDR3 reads CASSSDGNTEAFF. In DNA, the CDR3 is TGTGCCAGCTCATCGGACGGGAACACTGAAGCTTTCTTT.

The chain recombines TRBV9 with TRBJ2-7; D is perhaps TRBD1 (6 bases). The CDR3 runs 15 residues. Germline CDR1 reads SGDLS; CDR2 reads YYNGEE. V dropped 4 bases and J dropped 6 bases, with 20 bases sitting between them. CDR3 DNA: TGTGCCAGCAGCCCTCCGGGTGGCAGGGGAAGCGAGCAGTACTTC. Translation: CASSPPGGRGSEQYF.

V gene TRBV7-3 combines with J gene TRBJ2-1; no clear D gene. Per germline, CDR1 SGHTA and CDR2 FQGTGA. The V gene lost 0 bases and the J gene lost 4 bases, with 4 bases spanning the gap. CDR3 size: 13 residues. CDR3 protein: CASSLTGYNEQFF. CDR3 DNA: TGTGCCAGCAGCTTAACTGGGTACAATGAGCAGTTCTTC.